This is a list of T cell receptor beta chains from one sample in a study of cytomegalovirus exposure and HLA in healthy donors. The assay was immunoSEQ multiplex PCR, and TCRdb's table has in-frame clones only and misses some. Of roughly 100,000 clones listed, roughly 80% are singletons. Material: PBMCs. The receptors originated from a man aged 30 to 45 in good health and CMV-seropositive. Each CDR3 is given with its conserved first and last residue. The order of the fields is V gene, CDR3 protein.

V gene: TRBV29-1
CDR3 protein: CSGGQGPNTEAFF

V gene: TRBV4-1
CDR3 protein: CASSQGEGRYEQYF

V gene: TRBV19
CDR3 protein: CASTGTANEKLFF

V gene: TRBV7-2
CDR3 protein: CASSSYGGNTEAFF

V gene: TRBV5-4
CDR3 protein: CASSLRSSQGRNTGELFF

V gene: TRBV6-5
CDR3 protein: CASSYSAANNYEQYF

V gene: TRBV11-2
CDR3 protein: CASTIGEEAFF

V gene: TRBV4-1
CDR3 protein: CASSQDLVGLSYEQYF

V gene: TRBV10-3
CDR3 protein: CAISPQGAGGYTF

V gene: TRBV27
CDR3 protein: CASSLLAGGTEQYF

V gene: TRBV2
CDR3 protein: CASSEVQGSSYNEQFF

V gene: TRBV5-5
CDR3 protein: CASSPRPLQGGNQPQHF

V gene: TRBV19
CDR3 protein: CAGGTGGFSSPLHF

V gene: TRBV30
CDR3 protein: CAWKGGSWMETQYF

V gene: TRBV5-4
CDR3 protein: CASSLDGGDSYEQYF

V gene: TRBV29-1
CDR3 protein: CSVVSAGGAKNIQYF

V gene: TRBV7-8
CDR3 protein: CASSSLNPRDTEAFF

V gene: TRBV2
CDR3 protein: CASSAARISSGNTIYF

V gene: TRBV28
CDR3 protein: CASSLFQGTNEQFF

V gene: TRBV7-8
CDR3 protein: CASSLVGQGGEKLFF

V gene: TRBV13
CDR3 protein: CASSSALGTGGAPMNTEAFF

V gene: TRBV9
CDR3 protein: CASSVSGQGGYEQYF

V gene: TRBV6-7
CDR3 protein: CASRPTGGETQYF

V gene: TRBV6-1
CDR3 protein: CASSEFETSGYNEQFF

V gene: TRBV29-1
CDR3 protein: CSVARLAGATSSYEQYF

V gene: TRBV28
CDR3 protein: CASSLWGGQGNNSPLHF

V gene: TRBV2
CDR3 protein: CASSVEGGQETQYF

V gene: TRBV9
CDR3 protein: CASSVGSGGAGTQYF

V gene: TRBV5-5
CDR3 protein: CASSARDRSYSNQPQHF

V gene: TRBV28
CDR3 protein: CASSYTGLAGNEQYF

V gene: TRBV10-3
CDR3 protein: CAISVLGGDNSPLHF

V gene: TRBV10-1
CDR3 protein: CASGLAGGWNTGELFF

V gene: TRBV5-1
CDR3 protein: CASSFGAGGNYGYTF

V gene: TRBV5-1
CDR3 protein: CASSSLWGGRETQYF

V gene: TRBV28
CDR3 protein: CASSETGASGNTIYF

V gene: TRBV4-3
CDR3 protein: CASSRGQNQPQHF

V gene: TRBV28
CDR3 protein: CASSMGAVNTIYF

V gene: TRBV7-9
CDR3 protein: CASSLQGEKLFF

V gene: TRBV4-1
CDR3 protein: CASSPQPQGGTEAFF

V gene: TRBV21-1
CDR3 protein: CASSKAALAGWETQYF

V gene: TRBV2
CDR3 protein: CASAYSSETQYF

V gene: TRBV6-5
CDR3 protein: CASSTRAGNSPLHF

V gene: TRBV18
CDR3 protein: CASSLSTDRGRSGANVLTF

V gene: TRBV6-5
CDR3 protein: CASSYNRRNTEAFF

V gene: TRBV4-3
CDR3 protein: CASSQDVGGLFYGYTF

V gene: TRBV6-5
CDR3 protein: CASTNRAGGTIYF

V gene: TRBV4-1
CDR3 protein: CASSQVSGSKETQYF

V gene: TRBV4-1
CDR3 protein: CASSQATRGSGNTIYF

V gene: TRBV27
CDR3 protein: CASSLIGEGTGELFF

V gene: TRBV18
CDR3 protein: CASSPPEGTSVETQYF

V gene: TRBV5-6
CDR3 protein: CASSLYRQPYEQYF

V gene: TRBV5-1
CDR3 protein: CASSLYRGQGDTQYF

V gene: TRBV18
CDR3 protein: CASSPRDRPYEQYF

V gene: TRBV28
CDR3 protein: CASSLPGGKADGYTF

V gene: TRBV19
CDR3 protein: CASTPTLGQGSSTEAFF

V gene: TRBV9
CDR3 protein: CASSVESTGTQYF

V gene: TRBV2
CDR3 protein: CASSPSGGAETQYF